These T cell receptor beta chains were read from a single sample in a study of blood T cell repertoires in COVID-19. Using immunoSEQ multiplex PCR, the repertoire was profiled, and TCRdb retains in-frame clones only, with some absent. The sample shows roughly 320,000 clones, 85% to 95% of them seen only once. The sequenced sample was PBMCs or T cells enriched from blood (not recorded which). The receptors come from a woman in her twenties or thirties who had been exposed to COVID-19. Both conserved end residues are trimmed from each CDR3. The D gene is left open where the match is weak. The size field is filled for only some rows; it gives once, few, many or a size class.

V: TRBV6-4
J: TRBJ1-2
size: .
D: .
CDR3: ASSDVRGSQGYYGYT

V: TRBV10-3
J: TRBJ1-1
size: .
D: .
CDR3: AISEPDTEAF

V: TRBV19
J: TRBJ1-1
size: .
D: .
CDR3: ASSFTGLIDTEAF

V: TRBV27
J: TRBJ2-3
size: .
D: .
CDR3: ASSPRWWDTQY

V: TRBV6-5
J: TRBJ1-1
size: .
D: .
CDR3: ASSYSRGVMNTEAF

V: TRBV12-3/TRBV12-4
J: TRBJ1-1
size: few
D: .
CDR3: ASSPRVNTEAF

V: TRBV20-1
J: TRBJ1-1
size: .
D: .
CDR3: SARDRAVIF

V: TRBV24-1
J: TRBJ1-5
size: .
D: .
CDR3: ATSTGHSNQPQH

V: TRBV13
J: TRBJ2-2
size: .
D: .
CDR3: ASSLLTGERF

V: TRBV7-2
J: TRBJ2-6
size: .
D: .
CDR3: ASSLMAAGANVLT